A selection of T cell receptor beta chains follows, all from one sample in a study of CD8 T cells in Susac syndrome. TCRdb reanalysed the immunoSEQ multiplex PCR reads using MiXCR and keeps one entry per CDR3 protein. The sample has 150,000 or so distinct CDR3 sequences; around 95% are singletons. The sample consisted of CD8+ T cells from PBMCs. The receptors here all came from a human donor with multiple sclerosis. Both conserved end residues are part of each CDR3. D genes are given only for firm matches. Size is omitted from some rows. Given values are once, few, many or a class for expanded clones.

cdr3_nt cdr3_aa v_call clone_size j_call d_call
TGCGCCAGCAGCCAGCGACTAGCCCAAGAGACCCAGTACTTC CASSQRLAQETQYF TRBV4-1 . TRBJ2-5 TRBD2
TGTGCCAGCAGCCCGGGAATCAAATACGAGCAGTACTTC CASSPGIKYEQYF TRBV7-9 . TRBJ2-7 .
TGTGCCATCAGTGACGTGCGGCAAGAGACCCAGTACTTC CAISDVRQETQYF TRBV10-3 . TRBJ2-5 .
TGTGCCAGCAGCTCTGCAGGACGGGGGACTCCGACACTCGATACGCAGTATTTT CASSSAGRGTPTLDTQYF TRBV5-4 . TRBJ2-3 .
TGCAGTGCTACAGACAGTACTCCCTACGAGCAGTACTTC CSATDSTPYEQYF TRBV20-1 . TRBJ2-7 .
TGCAGCGTTTGGGGGGGGAGTAACTATGGCTACACCTTC CSVWGGSNYGYTF TRBV29-1 few TRBJ1-2 .
TGTGCCAGCCCATCGTCGGGGGGGGAGCTGTTTTTT CASPSSGGELFF TRBV11-2 . TRBJ2-2 .
TGTGCCAGCAGCCTAGGTGGGGCCCAGTACTTC CASSLGGAQYF TRBV7-9 . TRBJ2-5 .
TGTGCCAGCAGTTTGGGGGCCTACTCCTACAATGAGCAGTTCTTC CASSLGAYSYNEQFF TRBV12-3/TRBV12-4 . TRBJ2-1 .
TGTGCCACCAGCAGATCCTCAACAGGGATCCACGAGCAGTACTTC CATSRSSTGIHEQYF TRBV15 . TRBJ2-7 .
TGTGCCTGGAGGGACAGGGGGAAGAGCTACGAGCAGTACTTC CAWRDRGKSYEQYF TRBV30 . TRBJ2-7 TRBD1
TGTGCCAGCAGCGGCGGGATCTACGAGCAGTACTTC CASSGGIYEQYF TRBV7-9 . TRBJ2-7 .
TGTGCCAGCAGGGCGGTGCCCTACGAGCAGTACTTC CASRAVPYEQYF TRBV27 . TRBJ2-7 .
TGTGCCAGCGGGTCGGGGCTCTCCTACGAGCAGTACTTC CASGSGLSYEQYF TRBV9 . TRBJ2-7 .
TGTGCCACCAGCCGATCACCGGCTGCGGGTACCTATGGCTACACCTTC CATSRSPAAGTYGYTF TRBV15 once TRBJ1-2 .
TGTGCCAGCAGCCATGGGTCATTAGCCTACGAGCAGTACTTC CASSHGSLAYEQYF TRBV14 . TRBJ2-7 .
TGTGCCAGCAGTTTTACAGGAGACACCGGGGAGCTGTTTTTT CASSFTGDTGELFF TRBV28 few TRBJ2-2 .
TGTGCCAGCGGGGGTTACGAGCAGTACTTC CASGGYEQYF TRBV12-3/TRBV12-4 . TRBJ2-7 .
TGTGCCAGCAGTTCAGATGTGGATGAAAAACTGTTTTTT CASSSDVDEKLFF TRBV27 . TRBJ1-4 .
TGTGCCACCAGCAGAGGGCGGGGCTACAACTATGGCTACACCTTC CATSRGRGYNYGYTF TRBV15 . TRBJ1-2 .
TGTGCCAGCAGTTACGAACTAGCGGGGGCCTCTTCCCCAGATACGCAGTATTTT CASSYELAGASSPDTQYF TRBV6-2/TRBV6-3 . TRBJ2-3 TRBD2
TGTGCCAGCAGTGAAGGGGGGGGAAGTGCCTACGAGCAGTACTTC CASSEGGGSAYEQYF TRBV25-1 . TRBJ2-7 TRBD2
TGTGCTAGTGGTTCCGGGGCCAACGTCCTGACTTTC CASGSGANVLTF TRBV12-5 . TRBJ2-6 .
TGTGCCAGCAGTGTCGGAGGGTATGGCTACACCTTC CASSVGGYGYTF TRBV9 . TRBJ1-2 .
TGTGCCAGCAGCCCCCTGGGAACGGGCCCTGGGCGCAATGAGCAGTTCTTC CASSPLGTGPGRNEQFF TRBV13 . TRBJ2-1 .
TGTGCCAGCCCCACTAGCGGGGGAGCCCTCAATGAGCAGTTCTTC CASPTSGGALNEQFF TRBV5-4 . TRBJ2-1 TRBD2
TGCAGTGCTAGATTTGCGGGGGGACGAACAGATACGCAGTATTTT CSARFAGGRTDTQYF TRBV20-1 once TRBJ2-3 TRBD2
TGTGCCTGGAGTCCCCCAGACACCCAGAACACTGAAGCTTTCTTT CAWSPPDTQNTEAFF TRBV30 . TRBJ1-1 .
TGTGCCAGCAGCTCCCCGGACAGGGTACGGGCTGGCTACACCTTC CASSSPDRVRAGYTF TRBV9 . TRBJ1-2 TRBD1
TGTGCCAGCAGCCCCGGCCTTCTACTCGAGCAGTACTTC CASSPGLLLEQYF TRBV6-2/TRBV6-3 . TRBJ2-7 .
TGTGCCAGCAGCCCTATACTGAGGGGTGGGAACACTGAAGCTTTCTTT CASSPILRGGNTEAFF TRBV7-9 . TRBJ1-1 .
TGCAGCGTTCGGACAGGCCAAGGGACCGGGGAGCTGTTTTTT CSVRTGQGTGELFF TRBV29-1 . TRBJ2-2 TRBD1
TGTGCCAGCAGCTTGGGGAATCAGCCCCAGCATTTT CASSLGNQPQHF TRBV5-6 medium-sized TRBJ1-5 .
TGTGCTAGTGGTTTGGGCCCAGGGCGGCCCTATCCTGAAGCTTTCTTT CASGLGPGRPYPEAFF TRBV12-5 . TRBJ1-1 .
TGCAGCGTTACCAAATCAGGGGACACTGAAGCTTTCTTT CSVTKSGDTEAFF TRBV29-1 . TRBJ1-1 .
TGTGCCAGCAGCCCGCCGGGGGAACCTGAAGCTTTCTTT CASSPPGEPEAFF TRBV7-9 . TRBJ1-1 .
TGTGCCAGCGGCGGTGGCTCTGGAAACACCATATATTTT CASGGGSGNTIYF TRBV9 . TRBJ1-3 .
TGCAGCGTCGGGGACCCCCGGGGGAGAGAGACCCAGTACTTC CSVGDPRGRETQYF TRBV29-1 . TRBJ2-5 .
TGTGCCAGCAAAGGCCCCGGGCGTTGGGATGGCTACACCTTC CASKGPGRWDGYTF TRBV27 . TRBJ1-2 .
TGTGCCAGCAGCCAAGGTGCAGGGGGCAACTATGGCTACACCTTC CASSQGAGGNYGYTF TRBV3-1 once TRBJ1-2 TRBD1
TGCAGTGCTAGAGACGAGGGGGCAGCGACCCAGTACTTC CSARDEGAATQYF TRBV20-1 . TRBJ2-5 TRBD1
TGCGCCAGCAGCCAAGTGGGACACAATGAGCAGTTCTTC CASSQVGHNEQFF TRBV4-1 . TRBJ2-1 .
TGTGCCAGTAGTATGCGGGCAGGCATCAGCAATCAGCCCCAGCATTTT CASSMRAGISNQPQHF TRBV19 . TRBJ1-5 .
TGTGCCAGCAGTCGTGCAGGCGGGGAGAACACTGAAGCTTTCTTT CASSRAGGENTEAFF TRBV7-9 . TRBJ1-1 .
TGCAGTGCTAGATCACGGGGGGCCAACGTCCTGACTTTC CSARSRGANVLTF TRBV20-1 . TRBJ2-6 .
TGCGCCAGCAGTCTGAAGGGTAACAGCAACACTGAAGCTTTCTTT CASSLKGNSNTEAFF TRBV5-1 . TRBJ1-1 .
TGTGCCAGCAGTTACCCCCCGGACCTGGAGGTTTATGATGGCTACACCTTC CASSYPPDLEVYDGYTF TRBV6-2/TRBV6-3 . TRBJ1-2 .
TGTGCCAGCAGACCGGCAGGGCGGAATTCACCCCTCCACTTT CASRPAGRNSPLHF TRBV27 . TRBJ1-6 .
TGTGCCAGCAGTGAACCGACAGGGGGCCGGTATCAGCCCCAGCATTTT CASSEPTGGRYQPQHF TRBV12-3/TRBV12-4 . TRBJ1-5 TRBD1
TGTGCCAGCAGTCTCGGGGCTCTGGACGGCTACACCTTC CASSLGALDGYTF TRBV7-9 . TRBJ1-2 .
TGTGCCAGCAGCCCTCCCGGACCGGGATACGAGCAGTACTTC CASSPPGPGYEQYF TRBV11-2 . TRBJ2-7 .
TGTGCCAGCAGCCCCCCTGGGGGGACCCAGTACTTC CASSPPGGTQYF TRBV5-8 . TRBJ2-5 .
TGTGCCAGCAGTCGTGGACAGGGAGTCGGTCAGCCCCAGCATTTT CASSRGQGVGQPQHF TRBV27 . TRBJ1-5 TRBD1
TGTGCCAGCAGTTCGGCCGAGAGCTATGGCTACACCTTC CASSSAESYGYTF TRBV27 . TRBJ1-2 .
TGTGCCACCAGCAGAGGTTGGGAGCAGTTCTTC CATSRGWEQFF TRBV15 . TRBJ2-1 .
TGTGCCAGCTCACCACTTCAGCGGGACGCCTTCAATGAGCAGTTCTTC CASSPLQRDAFNEQFF TRBV18 . TRBJ2-1 TRBD2
TGTGCCAGCAGCCAAACGGGCGTATTACAAGAGACCCAGTACTTC CASSQTGVLQETQYF TRBV9 once TRBJ2-5 .